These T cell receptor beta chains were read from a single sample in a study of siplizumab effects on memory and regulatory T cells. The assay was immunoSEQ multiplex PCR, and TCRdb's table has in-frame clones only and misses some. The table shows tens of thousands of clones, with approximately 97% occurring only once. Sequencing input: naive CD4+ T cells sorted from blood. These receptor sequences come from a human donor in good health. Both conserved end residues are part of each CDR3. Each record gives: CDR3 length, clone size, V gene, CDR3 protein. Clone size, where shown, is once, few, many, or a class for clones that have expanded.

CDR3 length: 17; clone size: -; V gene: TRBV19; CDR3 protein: CASSPIAGGPIPETQYF
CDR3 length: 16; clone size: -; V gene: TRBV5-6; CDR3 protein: CASSFLAGDNTDTQYF
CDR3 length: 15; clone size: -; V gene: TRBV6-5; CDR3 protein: CASRSGLADSYEQYF
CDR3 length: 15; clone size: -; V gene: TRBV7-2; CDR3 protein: CASSLVAGKETEAFF
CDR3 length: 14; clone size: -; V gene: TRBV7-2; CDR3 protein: CASSPEATIYEQYF
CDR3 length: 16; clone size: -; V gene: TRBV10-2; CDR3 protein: CASSGEVLPPNNEQFF
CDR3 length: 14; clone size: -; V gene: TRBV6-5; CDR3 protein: CASSYSSGGNTIYF
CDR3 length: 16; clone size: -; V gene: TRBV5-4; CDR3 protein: CASSALGGQLNSPLHF
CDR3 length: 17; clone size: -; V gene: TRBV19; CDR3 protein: CASSRGQGTSGANVLTF
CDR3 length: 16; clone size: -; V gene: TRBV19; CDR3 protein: CASSTTSGASTDTQYF
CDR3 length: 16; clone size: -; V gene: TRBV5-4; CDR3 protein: CASSPEDRGPIGGYTF
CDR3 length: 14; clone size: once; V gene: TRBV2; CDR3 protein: CATQGVPGANVLTF
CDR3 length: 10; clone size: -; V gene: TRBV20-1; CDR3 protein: CSARGETQYF
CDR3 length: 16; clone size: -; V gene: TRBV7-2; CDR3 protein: CASSPASDRDGYGYTF